The 8 T cell receptor beta chains listed next were all sequenced from one sample in a study of cytomegalovirus exposure and HLA in healthy donors. PCR was performed using 60 Vbeta and 13 Jbeta primers. The data were produced by immunoSEQ multiplex PCR, yet TCRdb's version contains in-frame clones alone and is incomplete. The sample shows around 80,000 clones, over 70% of them seen only once. Specimen: PBMCs. Source of these receptors: a young man in good health and CMV-seropositive.

The J gene is TRBJ1-5, the V gene TRBV25-1; TRBD1 is a possible D gene (5 bases). Germline V gives CDR1 MGHDK, CDR2 SYGVNS. The length of the CDR3 is 14 residues. V was pared by 1 base and J by 5 bases, with 9 bases between. CDR3 DNA: TGTGCCAGCAGTGAATTAGGACATGATCAGCCCCAGCATTTT. Its protein is CASSELGHDQPQHF.

The chain uses TRBV11-3 and TRBJ1-1, with D possibly TRBD1 on 5 matching bases. This CDR3 is built from 12 residues. V lost 5 bases and J 8 bases, leaving 12 bases between the germline ends. Germline V gene lookup returns CDR1 SGHNT and CDR2 YENEEA. CDR3 in DNA: TGTGCCAGCAGCCGATTAGGGGCGGAAGCTTTCTTT. It codes for CASSRLGAEAFF.

The V call is TRBV5-4, the J call TRBJ2-1, with TRBD2 identical over 7 bases. This CDR3 comprises 15 residues. Per the germline V gene, CDR1 is SGHNT and CDR2 is YYREEE (reference sequence). J gave up 7 bases and V 1 base, and 8 bases lay outside the gene matches. The CDR3 DNA sequence: TGTGCCAGCAGCTTGTCCCAGCGGGGTGTAAATGAGCAGTTCTTC. Its protein product is CASSLSQRGVNEQFF.

The chain has TRBV6-5 and TRBJ2-7; D is possibly TRBD2 (6 bases). Germline CDR1 is MNHEY and CDR2 is SVGAGI. CDR3 size: 15 residues. Trimming left V 0 bases short and J 5 bases short, with 14 bases between. The CDR3 is CASSYSTLAINEQYF. In nucleotides, the CDR3 is TGTGCCAGCAGTTACTCGACACTAGCCATTAACGAGCAGTACTTC.

V and J are TRBV10-2 and TRBJ1-4; D remains ambiguous. The CDR3 consists of 13 residues. Trimming took off 6 bases at V and 3 bases at J, with 8 bases between the two ends. In germline, CDR1 is WSHSY, CDR2 SAAADI. The CDR3, as DNA: TGCGCCAGCAGGAACAGTGCTAATGAAAAACTGTTTTTT. It specifies CASRNSANEKLFF.

Comment on this clone: Its ends do not fully match the called genes, so a read error is possible. This rearrangement joins TRBV4-1 to TRBJ2-5; D possibly corresponds to TRBD2 (6 bases). The CDR3 runs 16 residues. Germline assignment: CDR1 MGHRA and CDR2 YSYEKL. Written as DNA, the CDR3 is TGCGCCAGCAGCCAAGATCGCGGTGCCGGGGGAGAGGCCCAGTACTTC. Protein: CASSQDRGAGGEAQYF.

This clone has only one observation. This chain joins TRBV11-2 and TRBJ2-5; maybe TRBD2 (6 bases). The CDR3 spans 14 residues. V was clipped by 5 bases and J by 9 bases, with 19 bases between them. The germline CDR1 and CDR2 sequences are SGHAT and FQNNGV. The chain's CDR3 is CASSRVRDFLAQYF. The CDR3 DNA follows: TGTGCCAGCAGCCGGGTCCGGGACTTCTTGGCCCAGTACTTC.

Only one count was recorded for this clone. The chain carries TRBV6-6 and TRBJ2-5; TRBD1 might be the D (6 bases). CDR3 length: 12 residues. Per the germline V gene, CDR1 is MNHNY and CDR2 is SVGAGI (reference sequence). Trimming shortened V by 8 bases and J by 1 base, and 8 bases separated the two germline ends. Here the CDR3 DNA reads TGTGCCAGCGGGACAACCCAAGAGACCCAGTACTTC. Translating gives CASGTTQETQYF.